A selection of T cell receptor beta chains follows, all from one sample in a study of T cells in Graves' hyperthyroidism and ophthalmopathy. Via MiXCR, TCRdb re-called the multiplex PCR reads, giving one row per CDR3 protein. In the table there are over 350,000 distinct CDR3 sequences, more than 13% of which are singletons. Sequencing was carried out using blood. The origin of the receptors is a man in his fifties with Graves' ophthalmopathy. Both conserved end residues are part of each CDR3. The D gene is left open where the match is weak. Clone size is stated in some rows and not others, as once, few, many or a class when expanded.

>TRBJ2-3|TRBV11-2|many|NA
CASSLDPPRDTDTQYF
TGTGCCAGCAGCTTAGATCCGCCTCGGGATACAGATACGCAGTATTTT
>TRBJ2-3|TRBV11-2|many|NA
CASSSGQFLTGDTQYF
TGTGCCAGCAGCTCGGGACAATTCCTGACGGGAGATACGCAGTATTTT
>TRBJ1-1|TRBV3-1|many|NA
CASSQVGGSYTEAFF
TGTGCCAGCAGCCAAGTGGGAGGAAGTTACACTGAAGCTTTCTTT
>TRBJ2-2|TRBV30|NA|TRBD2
CAWSVGAGGWELFF
TGTGCCTGGAGTGTTGGAGCGGGAGGGTGGGAGCTGTTTTTT
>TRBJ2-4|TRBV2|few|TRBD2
CASRGTSGRAAVNIQYF
TGTGCCAGCAGGGGGACTAGCGGGAGGGCGGCGGTAAACATTCAGTACTTC
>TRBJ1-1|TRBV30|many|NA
CAWNQVNTEAFF
TGTGCCTGGAACCAGGTGAACACTGAAGCTTTCTTT
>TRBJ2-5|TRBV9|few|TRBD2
CASSSGTRGYQETQYF
TGTGCCAGCAGCTCCGGGACTAGAGGGTATCAAGAGACCCAGTACTTC
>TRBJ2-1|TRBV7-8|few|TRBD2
CASSLAPGLAGAYNEQFF
TGTGCCAGCAGCTTGGCCCCGGGACTAGCGGGAGCCTACAATGAGCAGTTCTTC
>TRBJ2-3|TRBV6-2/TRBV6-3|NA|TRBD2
CASSLGTSGSFDTQYF
TGTGCCAGCAGTTTGGGGACTAGCGGGAGTTTCGATACGCAGTATTTT
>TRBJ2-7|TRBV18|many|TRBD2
CASSPLPGTSSYEQYF
TGTGCCAGCTCACCACTCCCCGGGACTAGCAGCTACGAGCAGTACTTC
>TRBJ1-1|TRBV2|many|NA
CASSRGTNTNTEAFF
TGTGCCAGCAGTAGGGGGACAAACACGAACACTGAAGCTTTCTTT
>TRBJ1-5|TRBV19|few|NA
CASSIISGRVQPQHF
TGTGCCAGTAGTATAATTTCCGGGAGGGTTCAGCCCCAGCATTTT
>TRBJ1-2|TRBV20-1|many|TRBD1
CSATTQGARGYGYTF
TGCAGTGCTACAACACAGGGGGCGCGTGGCTATGGCTACACCTTC
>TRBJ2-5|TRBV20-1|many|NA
CSATPGMETQYF
TGCAGTGCCACGCCAGGGATGGAGACCCAGTACTTC
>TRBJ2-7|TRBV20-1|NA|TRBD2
CSALAANIFYEQYF
TGCAGTGCGCTAGCGGCCAATATCTTCTACGAGCAGTACTTC
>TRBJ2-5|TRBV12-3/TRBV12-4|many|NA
CASSLWEDETQYF
TGTGCCAGCAGTTTGTGGGAGGATGAGACCCAGTACTTC
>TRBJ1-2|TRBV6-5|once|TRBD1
CASSYTVGQGANGYTF
TGTGCCAGCAGTTACACGGTCGGACAGGGGGCGAATGGCTACACCTTC
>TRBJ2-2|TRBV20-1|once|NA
CSAIQGPELFF
TGCAGTGCTATACAGGGCCCCGAGCTGTTTTTT
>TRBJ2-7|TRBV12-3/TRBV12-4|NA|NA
CASSLARLGSYEQYF
TGTGCCAGCAGTTTAGCACGTCTCGGGAGTTACGAGCAGTACTTC
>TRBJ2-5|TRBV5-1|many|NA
CASRAGTASYQYF
TGCGCCAGCAGAGCCGGGACGGCTTCCTACCAGTACTTC
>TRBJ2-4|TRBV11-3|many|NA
CASSFDMDIQYF
TGTGCCAGCAGCTTTGACATGGACATTCAGTACTTC
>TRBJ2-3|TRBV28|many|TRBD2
CASRPLTSGKTTDTQYF
TGTGCCAGCAGACCTCTCACTAGCGGGAAGACCACAGATACGCAGTATTTT
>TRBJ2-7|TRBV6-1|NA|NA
CASSSKRADPLEQYF
TGTGCCAGCAGTTCCAAGCGGGCAGACCCTCTCGAGCAGTACTTC
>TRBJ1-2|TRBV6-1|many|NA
CASSEITFILGYTF
TGTGCCAGCAGTGAAATAACGTTTATTCTAGGCTACACCTTC
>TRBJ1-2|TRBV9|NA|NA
CASSASSGYTF
TGTGCCAGCAGCGCCAGTAGTGGCTACACCTTC
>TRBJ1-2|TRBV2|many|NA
CASSEDWVVYRAPEGYTF
TGTGCCAGCAGTGAAGATTGGGTTGTTTATAGGGCACCCGAAGGCTACACCTTC
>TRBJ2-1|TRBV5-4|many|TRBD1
CASSQGGQGWGNEQFF
TGTGCCAGCAGCCAAGGCGGACAGGGATGGGGCAATGAGCAGTTCTTC
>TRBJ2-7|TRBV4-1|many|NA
CASSHNGRTEQYF
TGCGCCAGCAGCCACAACGGGAGAACCGAGCAGTACTTC
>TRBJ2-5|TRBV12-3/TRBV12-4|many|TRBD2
CASGLQGLAVQETQYF
TGTGCCAGCGGGCTCCAGGGACTAGCGGTCCAAGAGACCCAGTACTTC
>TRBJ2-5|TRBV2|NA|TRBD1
CASSEDRGETQYF
TGTGCCAGCAGTGAGGACAGGGGGGAGACCCAGTACTTC
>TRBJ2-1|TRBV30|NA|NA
CAWSFGSQEQFF
TGTGCCTGGAGTTTTGGATCTCAGGAGCAGTTCTTC
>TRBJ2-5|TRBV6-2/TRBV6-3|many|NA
CASSYSILSSEETQYF
TGTGCCAGCAGTTACTCGATCCTTTCTAGCGAGGAGACCCAGTACTTC
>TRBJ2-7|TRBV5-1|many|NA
CASRTGSSYEQYF
TGCGCCAGCAGAACCGGGTCTTCCTACGAGCAGTACTTC
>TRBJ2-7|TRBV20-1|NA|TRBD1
CSASLGTGGMYEQYF
TGCAGTGCTAGTTTGGGGACAGGGGGCATGTACGAGCAGTACTTC
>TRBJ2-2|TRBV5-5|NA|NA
CASSFGLGLATGELFF
TGTGCCAGCAGCTTCGGTCTAGGGTTGGCCACCGGGGAGCTGTTTTTT
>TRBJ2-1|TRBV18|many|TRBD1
CASSPMTGGSYNEQFF
TGTGCCAGCTCACCGATGACAGGGGGCTCCTACAATGAGCAGTTCTTC
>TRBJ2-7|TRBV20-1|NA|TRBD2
CSARLAGVQQYF
TGCAGTGCTAGACTAGCGGGAGTTCAGCAGTACTTC
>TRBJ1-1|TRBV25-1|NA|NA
CASSEVFRGEAFF
TGTGCCAGCAGCGAAGTGTTTAGGGGCGAAGCTTTCTTT
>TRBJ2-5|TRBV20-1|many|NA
CSASLAGRQETQYF
TGCAGTGCTAGTCTGGCGGGAAGACAAGAGACCCAGTACTTC
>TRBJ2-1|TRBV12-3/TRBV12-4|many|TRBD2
CASSSPPGGGSSYNEQFF
TGTGCCAGCAGTTCCCCGCCTGGGGGAGGGTCGTCCTACAATGAGCAGTTCTTC
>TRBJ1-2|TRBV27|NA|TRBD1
CASSFAGTGGVYGYTF
TGTGCCAGCAGTTTTGCCGGGACAGGGGGCGTCTATGGCTACACCTTC
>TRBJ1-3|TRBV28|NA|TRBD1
CASETGGSGNTIYF
TGTGCCAGCGAGACAGGGGGGTCTGGAAACACCATATATTTT
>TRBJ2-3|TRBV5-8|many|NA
CASSWTSSTDTQYF
TGTGCCAGCAGCTGGACCTCTAGCACAGATACGCAGTATTTT
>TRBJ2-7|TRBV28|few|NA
CASSAGIGHTLPEEQYF
TGTGCCAGCAGTGCAGGGATCGGGCACACCCTACCGGAAGAGCAGTACTTC
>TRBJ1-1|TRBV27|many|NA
CASSFLQGNTEAFF
TGTGCCAGCAGTTTTTTGCAGGGGAACACTGAAGCTTTCTTT
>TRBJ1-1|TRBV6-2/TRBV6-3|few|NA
CASTKQGMNTEAFF
TGTGCCAGCACCAAACAGGGAATGAACACTGAAGCTTTCTTT
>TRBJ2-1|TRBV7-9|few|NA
CASSSGLYLQFF
TGTGCCAGCAGCTCGGGACTTTACCTCCAGTTCTTC
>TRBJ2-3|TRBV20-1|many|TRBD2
CSARGVGLAGATDTQYF
TGCAGTGCTAGAGGGGTGGGACTAGCGGGAGCGACAGATACGCAGTATTTT
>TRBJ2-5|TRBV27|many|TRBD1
CASRQIGAGGETQYF
TGTGCCAGCAGACAGATAGGGGCAGGGGGCGAGACCCAGTACTTC
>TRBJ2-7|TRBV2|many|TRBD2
CASKRREQTYEQYF
TGTGCCAGCAAACGGCGGGAGCAGACCTACGAGCAGTACTTC
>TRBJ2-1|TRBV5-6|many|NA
CASSGGLSSYNEQFF
TGTGCCAGCAGCGGAGGACTCAGCTCCTACAATGAGCAGTTCTTC
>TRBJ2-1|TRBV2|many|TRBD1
CASRPGQDSYNEQFF
TGTGCCAGCCGACCGGGACAGGATTCCTACAATGAGCAGTTCTTC
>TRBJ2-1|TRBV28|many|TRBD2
CASSLQAGGNNEQFF
TGTGCCAGCAGTCTTCAAGCGGGAGGGAACAATGAGCAGTTCTTC
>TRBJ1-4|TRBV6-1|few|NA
CAIQVGFREKLFF
TGTGCCATCCAGGTCGGGTTTAGGGAAAAACTGTTTTTT
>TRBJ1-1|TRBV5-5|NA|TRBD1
CASSMDRREAFF
TGTGCCAGCAGCATGGACAGGCGGGAAGCTTTCTTT
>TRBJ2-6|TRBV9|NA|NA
CASSVAGSDSGANVLTF
TGTGCCAGCAGCGTAGCTGGTTCGGACTCTGGGGCCAACGTCCTGACTTTC
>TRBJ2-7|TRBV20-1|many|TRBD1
CSAPKTGASYEQYF
TGCAGTGCTCCCAAGACAGGGGCGTCATACGAGCAGTACTTC
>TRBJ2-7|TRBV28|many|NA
CASSLAERVTYEQYF
TGTGCCAGCAGTTTGGCCGAGCGGGTTACCTACGAGCAGTACTTC
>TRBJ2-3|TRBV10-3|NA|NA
CAISQYTDTQYF
TGTGCCATCAGTCAATACACAGATACGCAGTATTTT
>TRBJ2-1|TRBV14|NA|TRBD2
CASSTIAGNEQFF
TGTGCCAGCAGCACCATAGCGGGGAATGAGCAGTTCTTC